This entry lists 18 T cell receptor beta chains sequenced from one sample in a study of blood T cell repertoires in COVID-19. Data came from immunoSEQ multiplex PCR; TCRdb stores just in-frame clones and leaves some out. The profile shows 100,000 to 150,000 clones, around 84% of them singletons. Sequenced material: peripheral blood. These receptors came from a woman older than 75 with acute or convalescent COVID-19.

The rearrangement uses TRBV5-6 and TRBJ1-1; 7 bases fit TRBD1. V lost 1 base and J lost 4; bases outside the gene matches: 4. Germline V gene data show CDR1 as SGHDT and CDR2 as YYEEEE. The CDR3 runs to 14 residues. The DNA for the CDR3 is TGTGCCAGCAGCTTGCGGAGGGGGCTCACTGAAGCTTTCTTT. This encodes CASSLRRGLTEAFF.

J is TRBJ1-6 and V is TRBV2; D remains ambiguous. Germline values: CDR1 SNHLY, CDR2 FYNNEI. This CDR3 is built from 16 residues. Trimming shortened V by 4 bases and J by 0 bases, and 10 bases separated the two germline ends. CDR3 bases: TGTGCCAGCAGTGTGCCGCTGAGCTCCTATAATTCACCCCTCCACTTT. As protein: CASSVPLSSYNSPLHF.

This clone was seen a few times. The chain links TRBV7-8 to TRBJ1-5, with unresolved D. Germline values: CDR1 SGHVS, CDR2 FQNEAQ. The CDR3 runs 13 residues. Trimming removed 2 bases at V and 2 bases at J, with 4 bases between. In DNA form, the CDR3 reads TGTGCCAGCAGCTTACAGGGCAATCAGCCCCAGCATTTT. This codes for CASSLQGNQPQHF.

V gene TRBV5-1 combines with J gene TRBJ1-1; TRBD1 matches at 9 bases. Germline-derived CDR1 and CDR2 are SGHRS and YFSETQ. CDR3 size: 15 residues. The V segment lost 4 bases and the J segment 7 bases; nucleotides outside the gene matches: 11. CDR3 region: CASSIRTGEGSEAFF. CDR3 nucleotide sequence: TGCGCCAGCAGCATCCGGACAGGGGAGGGGAGTGAAGCTTTCTTT.

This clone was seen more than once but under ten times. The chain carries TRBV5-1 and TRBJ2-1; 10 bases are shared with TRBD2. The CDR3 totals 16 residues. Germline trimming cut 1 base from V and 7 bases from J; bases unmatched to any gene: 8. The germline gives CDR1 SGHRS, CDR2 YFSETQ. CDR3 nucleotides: TGCGCCAGCAGCTTGATCAGCGGGAGGGCCGGGAATGAGCAGTTCTTC. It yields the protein CASSLISGRAGNEQFF.

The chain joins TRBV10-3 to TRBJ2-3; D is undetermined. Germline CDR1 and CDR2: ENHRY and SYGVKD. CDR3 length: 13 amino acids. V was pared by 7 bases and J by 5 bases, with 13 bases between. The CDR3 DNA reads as TGTGCCATCAACGGAGAAAGTGGAGATACGCAGTATTTT. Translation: CAINGESGDTQYF.

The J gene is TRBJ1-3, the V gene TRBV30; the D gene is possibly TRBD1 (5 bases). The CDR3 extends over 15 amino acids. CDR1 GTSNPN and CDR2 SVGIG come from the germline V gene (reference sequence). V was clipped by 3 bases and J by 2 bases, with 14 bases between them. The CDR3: CAWSPLEGPGNTIYF. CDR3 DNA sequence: TGTGCCTGGAGCCCCTTGGAGGGGCCTGGAAACACCATATATTTT.

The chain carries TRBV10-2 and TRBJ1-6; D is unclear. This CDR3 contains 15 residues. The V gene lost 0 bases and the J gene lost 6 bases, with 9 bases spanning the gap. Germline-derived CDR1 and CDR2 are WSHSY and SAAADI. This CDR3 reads CASSESRQSNSPLHF. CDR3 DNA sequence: TGCGCCAGCAGTGAGTCGCGGCAGTCTAATTCACCCCTCCACTTT.

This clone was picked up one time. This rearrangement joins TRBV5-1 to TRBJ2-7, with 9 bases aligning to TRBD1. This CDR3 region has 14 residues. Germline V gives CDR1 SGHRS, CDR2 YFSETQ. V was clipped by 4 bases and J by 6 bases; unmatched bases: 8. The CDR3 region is CASSPGTGLGEQYF. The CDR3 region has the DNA TGCGCCAGCAGCCCTGGGACAGGGCTCGGCGAGCAGTACTTC.

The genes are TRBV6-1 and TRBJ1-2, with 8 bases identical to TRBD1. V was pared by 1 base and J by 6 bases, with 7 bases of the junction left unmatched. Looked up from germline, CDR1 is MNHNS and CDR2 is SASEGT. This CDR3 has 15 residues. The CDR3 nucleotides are TGTGCCAGCAGTGAAGGGTGGCAGGGGGCGAATGGCTACACCTTC. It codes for CASSEGWQGANGYTF.

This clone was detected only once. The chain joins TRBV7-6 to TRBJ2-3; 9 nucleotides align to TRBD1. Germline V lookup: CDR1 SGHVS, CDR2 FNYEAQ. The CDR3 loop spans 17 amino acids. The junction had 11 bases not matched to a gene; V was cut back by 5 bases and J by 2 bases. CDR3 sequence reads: CASSPSDTGGVTDTQYF. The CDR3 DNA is TGTGCCAGCAGCCCTAGCGATACAGGGGGCGTCACAGATACGCAGTATTTT.

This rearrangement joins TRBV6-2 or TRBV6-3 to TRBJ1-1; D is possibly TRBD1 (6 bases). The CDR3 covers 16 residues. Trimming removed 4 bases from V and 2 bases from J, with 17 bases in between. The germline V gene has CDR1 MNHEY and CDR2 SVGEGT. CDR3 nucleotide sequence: TGTGCCAGCAGTTGGGGGCCGGGCCTTCTTAACACTGAAGCTTTCTTT. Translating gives CASSWGPGLLNTEAFF.

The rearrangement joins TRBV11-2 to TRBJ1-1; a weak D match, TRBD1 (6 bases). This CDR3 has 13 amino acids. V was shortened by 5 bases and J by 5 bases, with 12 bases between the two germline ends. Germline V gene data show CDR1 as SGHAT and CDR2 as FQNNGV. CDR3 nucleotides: TGTGCCAGCAGCCAGAGGGGGGGAACTGAAGCTTTCTTT. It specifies CASSQRGGTEAFF.

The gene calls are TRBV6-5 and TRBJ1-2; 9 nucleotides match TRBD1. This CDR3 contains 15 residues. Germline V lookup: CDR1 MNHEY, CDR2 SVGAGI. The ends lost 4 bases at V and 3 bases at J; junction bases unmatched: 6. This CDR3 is CASSSPQGADYGYTF. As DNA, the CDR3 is TGTGCCAGCAGTTCCCCACAGGGGGCGGACTATGGCTACACCTTC.

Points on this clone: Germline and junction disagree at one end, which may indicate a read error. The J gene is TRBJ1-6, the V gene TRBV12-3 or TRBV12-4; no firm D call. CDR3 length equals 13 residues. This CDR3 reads CASSSDGNPPLHF. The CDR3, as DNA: TGTGCCAGCAGTTCAGATGGTAATCCACCCCTCCACTTT.

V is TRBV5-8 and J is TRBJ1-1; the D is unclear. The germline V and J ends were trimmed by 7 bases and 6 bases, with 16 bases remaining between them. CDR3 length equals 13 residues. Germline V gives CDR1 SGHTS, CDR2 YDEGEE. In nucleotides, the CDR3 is TGTGCCAGCTTCGTCGGTCGCGGGGCTGAAGCTTTCTTT. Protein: CASFVGRGAEAFF.

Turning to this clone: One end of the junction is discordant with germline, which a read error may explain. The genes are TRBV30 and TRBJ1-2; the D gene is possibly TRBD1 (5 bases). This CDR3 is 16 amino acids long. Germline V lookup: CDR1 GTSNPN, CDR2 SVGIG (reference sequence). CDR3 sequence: CAWSPKETQQPPQGPF. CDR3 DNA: TGTGCCTGGAGTCCGAAGGAAACGCAACAGCCTCCTCAGGGCCCCTTC.

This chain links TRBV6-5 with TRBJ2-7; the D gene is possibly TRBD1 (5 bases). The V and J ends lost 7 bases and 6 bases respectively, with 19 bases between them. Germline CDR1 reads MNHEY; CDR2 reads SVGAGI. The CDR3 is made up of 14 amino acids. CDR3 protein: CASISTANSREQYF. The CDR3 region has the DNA TGTGCCAGCATTTCGACAGCTAATAGTCGCGAGCAGTACTTC.